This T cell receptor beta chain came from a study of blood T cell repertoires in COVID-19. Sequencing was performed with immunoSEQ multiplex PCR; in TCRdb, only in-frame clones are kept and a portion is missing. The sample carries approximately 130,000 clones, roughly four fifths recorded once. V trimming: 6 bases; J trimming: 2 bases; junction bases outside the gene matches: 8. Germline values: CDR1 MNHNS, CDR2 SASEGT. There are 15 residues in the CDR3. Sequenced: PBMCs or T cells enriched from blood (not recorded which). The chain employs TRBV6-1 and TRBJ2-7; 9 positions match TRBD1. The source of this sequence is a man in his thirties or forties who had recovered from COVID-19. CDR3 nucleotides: TGTGCCAGCAGACTTGGGACAGGGTCCGCCTACGAGCAGTACGTC. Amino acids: CASRLGTGSAYEQYV.